A single sample gave rise to the 5 T cell receptor beta chains below, sequenced in a study of cytomegalovirus exposure and HLA in healthy donors. This PCR relied on a set of 60 Vbeta primers and 13 Jbeta primers. Assay: immunoSEQ multiplex PCR; the TCRdb copy retains only in-frame clones and omits some. Here the sample spans some 130,000 clones, roughly 83% being singletons. Sequencing used PBMCs. The receptors shown here come from a man in his forties in good health and CMV-seronegative.

The rearrangement uses TRBV19 and TRBJ2-2; D is unresolved. This CDR3 comprises 12 residues. Trimming took off 6 bases at V and 4 bases at J, with 6 bases between the two ends. Germline CDR1 reads LNHDA; CDR2 reads SQIVND (reference sequence). Written as DNA, the CDR3 is TGTGCCAGTAGCGTTCGCACCGGGGAGCTGTTTTTT. This encodes CASSVRTGELFF.

This clone was seen more than once but under ten times. The chain links TRBV6-1 to TRBJ1-5, with no clear D. The ends were cut back, 7 bases at V and 0 bases at J, with 10 bases in the middle. The CDR3 has 14 residues. Germline V CDR1 and CDR2: MNHNS, SASEGT. This CDR3 reads CASKETGSNQPQHF. CDR3 bases: TGTGCCAGCAAAGAAACGGGTAGCAATCAGCCCCAGCATTTT.

The chain recombines TRBV28 with TRBJ2-5; 7 bases match TRBD1. This CDR3 has 15 residues. Germline values: CDR1 MDHEN, CDR2 SYDVKM. The ends lost 5 bases at V and 2 bases at J; junction bases unmatched: 8. The CDR3 DNA sequence: TGTGCCAGCAGTCCAATCCGGGACAGACAAGAGACCCAGTACTTC. Amino acids: CASSPIRDRQETQYF.

The chain is built from TRBV5-1 and TRBJ2-2, with TRBD1 as a possible D gene (6 bases). The CDR3 totals 15 residues. Looked up from germline, CDR1 is SGHRS and CDR2 is YFSETQ. Trimming removed 2 bases at V and 0 bases at J, with 8 bases between. CDR3 region: CASSLTGPNTGELFF. The CDR3 DNA sequence: TGCGCCAGCAGCTTAACAGGGCCGAACACCGGGGAGCTGTTTTTT. The variable domain in full, with the rest retrieved from reference TRBV5-1 and TRBJ2-2, is KAGVTQTPRYLIKTRGQQVTLSCSPISGHRSVSWYQQTPGQGLQFLFEYFSETQRNKGNFPGRFSGRQFSNSRSEMNVSTLELGDSALYLCASSLTGPNTGELFFGEGSRLTVL.

This chain joins TRBV28 and TRBJ1-1; TRBD1 is a possible D gene (6 bases). The CDR3 loop spans 15 amino acids. V lost 2 bases and J 6 bases, leaving 16 bases between the germline ends. Germline CDR1 is MDHEN and CDR2 is SYDVKM. The CDR3 loop is CASSLRAPAGAEAFF. In nucleotides, the CDR3 is TGTGCCAGCAGTTTACGGGCCCCGGCAGGGGCTGAAGCTTTCTTT.